This TCR beta chain is drawn from a study of neoadjuvant anti-PD-1 for oral cavity cancer. With 0 bases removed from V and 2 bases from J, the gap between germline ends came to 12 bases. The length of the CDR3 is 15 residues. Looked up from germline, CDR1 is GTSNPN and CDR2 is SVGIG (reference sequence). Sample time point: after neoadjuvant nivolumab, at surgical resection. These oral cavity squamous cell carcinomas were HPV-negative and locally advanced. Analysis of PBMCs was direct, with no culture step. Measured with immunoSEQ multiplex PCR; TCRdb has only the in-frame clones, and not every one. The sample includes tens of thousands of clones, 86% seen only once; the top ten take more than 2.5%. Note on this clone: Its target is unknown.

General study findings and limits: Non-responders to neoadjuvant nivolumab had significantly more clonal PBMC T cells than responders.

This TCR derives from a person aged 35-79 years with oral cavity squamous cell carcinoma. The chain couples TRBV30 to TRBJ2-3; a weak D match, TRBD2 (7 bases). Sequencing used PBMCs, obtained after nivolumab (anti-PD-1) treatment. This CDR3 reads CAWSVGGRDTDTQYF. CDR3 DNA: TGTGCCTGGAGTGTGGGGGGGCGGGACACAGATACGCAGTATTTT.